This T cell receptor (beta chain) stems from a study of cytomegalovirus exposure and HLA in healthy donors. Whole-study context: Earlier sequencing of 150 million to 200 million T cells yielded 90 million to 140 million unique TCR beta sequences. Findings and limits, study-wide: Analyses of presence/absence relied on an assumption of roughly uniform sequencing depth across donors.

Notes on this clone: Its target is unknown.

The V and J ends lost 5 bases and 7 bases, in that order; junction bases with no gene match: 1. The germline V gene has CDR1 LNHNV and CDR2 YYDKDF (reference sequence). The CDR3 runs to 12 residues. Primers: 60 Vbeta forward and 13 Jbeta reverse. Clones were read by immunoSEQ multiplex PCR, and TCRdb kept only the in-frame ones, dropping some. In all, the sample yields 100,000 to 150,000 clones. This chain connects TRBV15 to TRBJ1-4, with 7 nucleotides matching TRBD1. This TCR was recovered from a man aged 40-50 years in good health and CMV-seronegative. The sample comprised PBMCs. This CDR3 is CATSPGGEKLFF. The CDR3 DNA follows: TGTGCCACCAGCCCAGGGGGTGAAAAACTGTTTTTT.